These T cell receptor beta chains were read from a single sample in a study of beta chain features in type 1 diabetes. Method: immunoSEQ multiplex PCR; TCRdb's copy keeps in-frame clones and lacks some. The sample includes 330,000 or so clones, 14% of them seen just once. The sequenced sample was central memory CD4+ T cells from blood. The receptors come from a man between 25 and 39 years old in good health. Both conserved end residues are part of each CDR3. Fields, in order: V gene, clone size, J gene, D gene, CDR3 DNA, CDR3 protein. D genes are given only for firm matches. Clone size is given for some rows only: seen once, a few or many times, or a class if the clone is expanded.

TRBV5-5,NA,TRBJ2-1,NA,TGTGCCAGCAGCTTGGGGACTACCACCCTGAGTGAGCAGTTCTTC,CASSLGTTTLSEQFF
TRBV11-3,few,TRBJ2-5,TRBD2,TGTGCCAGCACCCAACTAGCGGGAGTGAGAGAGACCCAGTACTTC,CASTQLAGVRETQYF
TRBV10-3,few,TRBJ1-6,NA,TGTGCCATCAGTGACGCATCCAGAAATTCACCCCTCCACTTT,CAISDASRNSPLHF
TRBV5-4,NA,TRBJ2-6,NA,TGTGCCAGCAGCGCTACGGACGGCCCGAAATTTCGCGTCCTGACTTTC,CASSATDGPKFRVLTF
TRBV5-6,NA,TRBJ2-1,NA,TGTGCCAGCAGCTTGTTGTCGACTTCTGGAAGGAATGAGCAGTTCTTC,CASSLLSTSGRNEQFF
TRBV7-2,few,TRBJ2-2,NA,TGTGCCAGCAGCTTATTGCGGGGGAACACCGGGGAGCTGTTTTTT,CASSLLRGNTGELFF
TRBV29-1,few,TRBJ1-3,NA,TGCAGCGTTGGGGATACAGGGCCCTCTGGAAACACCATATATTTT,CSVGDTGPSGNTIYF
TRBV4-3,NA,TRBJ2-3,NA,TGCGCCAGCAGCCATCTCAGGGGGGCCGAGGGAGATACGCAGTATTTT,CASSHLRGAEGDTQYF
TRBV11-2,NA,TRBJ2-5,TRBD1,TGTGCCAGCAGCGAGCGCCGGGACAGGGTTCCAGGGGGGGCCCAGTACTTC,CASSERRDRVPGGAQYF
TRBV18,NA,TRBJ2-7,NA,TGTGCCAGCTCACCAGCCGGGGGACCCTACGAGCAGTACTTC,CASSPAGGPYEQYF
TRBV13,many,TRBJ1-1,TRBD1,TGTGCCAGCAGCACCAGGGACAGTGAAGCTTTCTTT,CASSTRDSEAFF
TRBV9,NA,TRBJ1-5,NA,TGTGCCAGCAGCACTACAGATAGCAATCAGCCCCAGCATTTT,CASSTTDSNQPQHF
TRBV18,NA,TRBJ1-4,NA,TGTGCCAGCTCACCTTGGGAGAATGAAAAACTGTTTTTT,CASSPWENEKLFF
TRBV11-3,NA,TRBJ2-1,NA,TGTGCCAACAGCTTGGAGTTCAATGAGCAGTTCTTC,CANSLEFNEQFF
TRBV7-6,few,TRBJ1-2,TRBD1,TGTGCCAGCAGCCGGGGACAGGGAGGACCCGATTATGGCTACACCTTC,CASSRGQGGPDYGYTF
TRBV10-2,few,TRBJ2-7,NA,TGCGCCAGCAGTGAGTCCGGGGGGCGTCCCCACGAGCAGTACTTC,CASSESGGRPHEQYF